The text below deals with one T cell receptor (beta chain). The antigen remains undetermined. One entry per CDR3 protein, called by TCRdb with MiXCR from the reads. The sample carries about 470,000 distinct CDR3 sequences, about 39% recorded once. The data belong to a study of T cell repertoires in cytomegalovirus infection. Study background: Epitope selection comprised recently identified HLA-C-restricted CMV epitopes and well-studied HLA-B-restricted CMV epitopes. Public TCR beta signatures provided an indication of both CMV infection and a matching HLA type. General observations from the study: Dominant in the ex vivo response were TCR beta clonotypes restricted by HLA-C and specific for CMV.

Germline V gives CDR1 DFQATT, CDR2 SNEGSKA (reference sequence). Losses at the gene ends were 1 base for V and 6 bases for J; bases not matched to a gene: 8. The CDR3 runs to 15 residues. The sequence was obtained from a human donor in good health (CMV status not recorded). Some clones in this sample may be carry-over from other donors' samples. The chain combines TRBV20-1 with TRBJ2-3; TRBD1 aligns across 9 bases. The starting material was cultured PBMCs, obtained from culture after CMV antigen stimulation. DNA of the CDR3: TGCAGTGCTAGAGCCCGACAGGGGGGGTGGGATACGCAGTATTTT. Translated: CSARARQGGWDTQYF.